Following are 30 T cell receptor beta chains from one sample sequenced in a study of PD-L1 blockade in urothelial cancer. Assay: immunoSEQ multiplex PCR; the TCRdb copy retains only in-frame clones and omits some. This table holds more than 70,000 clones, roughly 91% found once. The source was PBMCs, collected around atezolizumab (anti-PD-L1) treatment. The receptors here all came from a man aged 55 to 69 with urothelial cancer.

The chain joins TRBV19 to TRBJ2-5; D possibly corresponds to TRBD2 (6 bases). V lost 7 bases and J 4 bases, leaving 25 bases between the germline ends. The CDR3 runs to 17 residues. In germline, CDR1 is LNHDA, CDR2 SQIVND (reference sequence). The CDR3 loop reads CASKKGLTSGEGETQYF. The DNA for the CDR3 is TGTGCCAGTAAAAAGGGCCTGACTAGTGGAGAGGGAGAGACCCAGTACTTC.

This clone has more than one count but fewer than ten. The chain carries TRBV27 and TRBJ1-2; perhaps TRBD1 as D (5 bases). The germline V gene encodes CDR1 MNHEY and CDR2 SMNVEV (reference sequence). V was pared by 6 bases and J by 8 bases, with 19 bases between. The CDR3 has 14 amino acids. DNA for the CDR3: TGTGCCAGCAGCACGGGAGGGGCATCTTTAGGCTACACCTTC. This translates into CASSTGGASLGYTF.

The V call is TRBV4-3, the J call TRBJ2-3, with D tentatively TRBD2 (6 bases). Germline V gene data show CDR1 as LGHNA and CDR2 as YSLEER. Trimming removed 4 bases at V and 2 bases at J, with 19 bases between. The CDR3 has 17 residues. The CDR3 loop reads CASSLSAAGQITDTQYF. The CDR3 DNA sequence: TGCGCCAGCAGCCTATCGGCAGCGGGCCAGATCACAGATACGCAGTATTTT.

The rearrangement joins TRBV2 to TRBJ2-7, with TRBD2 matching 10 bases. The CDR3 extends over 17 amino acids. The ends lost 3 bases at V and 4 bases at J; junction bases unmatched: 12. Germline V gene data show CDR1 as SNHLY and CDR2 as FYNNEI. The CDR3 here is CASSDTSGTNLGYEQYF. The CDR3 nucleotides are TGTGCCAGCAGTGATACTAGCGGGACAAACCTTGGGTACGAGCAGTACTTC.

This clone was counted between two and nine times. This chain links TRBV28 with TRBJ2-7; TRBD2 matches 7 bases. The CDR3 consists of 13 residues. The germline CDR1 and CDR2 sequences are MDHEN and SYDVKM. The V gene end was trimmed by 6 bases and the J gene end by 5 bases; junction bases not matched to a gene: 7. The CDR3 loop is CASRGGTTDEQYF. In DNA, the CDR3 is TGTGCCAGCAGGGGTGGGACTACTGACGAGCAGTACTTC.

The CDR3 region has the DNA TGTGCCACCCACAGGGGGCAGGAGTCACCCCTCCACTTT. Its protein is CATHRGQESPLHF. The rearrangement uses TRBV18 and TRBJ1-6; TRBD1 agrees at 9 bases. The CDR3 has 13 amino acids. Trimming removed 10 bases from V and 10 bases from J; junction bases left unmatched: 8. CDR1 is KGHSH, CDR2 LQKENI, per germline.

The CDR3 loop reads CASSARQTLLTDTQYF. The CDR3 coding sequence is TGTGCCAGCAGCGCTCGACAAACTCTCCTCACAGATACGCAGTATTTT. The V call is TRBV9, the J call TRBJ2-3; D gene ambiguous. CDR1 is SGDLS and CDR2 is YYNGEE in the germline V gene. The CDR3 loop spans 16 amino acids. Trimming removed 3 bases at V and 2 bases at J, with 16 bases between.

The chain joins TRBV7-3 to TRBJ2-1, with D possibly being TRBD2 (6 bases). The CDR3 runs 15 residues. The V end lost 4 bases, the J end lost 8 bases, and 18 bases lay between the germline ends. Germline assignment: CDR1 SGHTA and CDR2 FQGTGA. The DNA of the CDR3 is TGTGCCAGCAGCTCCTCTAGGAGGGTGGGCGATGAGCAGTTCTTC. This codes for CASSSSRRVGDEQFF.

J is TRBJ1-4 and V is TRBV7-9; 8 bases align to TRBD1. CDR3 size: 14 residues. Germline assignment: CDR1 SEHNR and CDR2 FQNEAQ (reference sequence). V was pared by 1 base and J by 8 bases, with 3 bases of the junction left unmatched. DNA of the CDR3: TGTGCCAGCAGCTTAGAGACAGGGGTCGAAAAACTGTTTTTT. This translates into CASSLETGVEKLFF.

The chain carries TRBV6-5 and TRBJ2-7; 9 bases agree with TRBD2. Germline CDR1 MNHEY, CDR2 SVGAGI. Trimming cost V 4 bases and J 1 base; bases outside gene matches: 2. The CDR3 covers 14 residues. The CDR3 sequence: CASSSSGVSYEQYF. Here the CDR3 DNA reads TGTGCCAGCAGTTCTAGCGGGGTTTCCTACGAGCAGTACTTC.

The V and J genes are TRBV5-1 and TRBJ2-7; TRBD1 might be the D (6 bases). CDR1 and CDR2 (germline): SGHRS, YFSETQ. There are 16 residues in the CDR3. V was shortened by 4 bases and J by 3 bases, with 20 bases between the two germline ends. The CDR3 sequence is CASSLTFDRYGYEQYF. The CDR3 region has the DNA TGCGCCAGCAGCCTGACCTTCGACAGGTATGGCTACGAGCAGTACTTC. Filled out from reference TRBV5-1 and TRBJ2-7, the complete variable domain reads KAGVTQTPRYLIKTRGQQVTLSCSPISGHRSVSWYQQTPGQGLQFLFEYFSETQRNKGNFPGRFSGRQFSNSRSEMNVSTLELGDSALYLCASSLTFDRYGYEQYFGPGTRLTVT.

In this sample, this clone turned up once. The J gene is TRBJ1-3, the V gene TRBV11-2; no reliable D call. Germline CDR1 SGHAT, CDR2 FQNNGV. V lost 5 bases and J lost 0, with 14 bases in between. The CDR3 extends over 16 amino acids. The CDR3 spells CASSGDTAFSGNTIYF. The DNA of the CDR3 is TGTGCCAGCAGCGGTGACACAGCTTTCTCTGGAAACACCATATATTTT.

This chain uses TRBV6-1 with TRBJ1-5; 8 bases map to TRBD1. Trimming cost V 5 bases and J 1 base; bases outside gene matches: 4. The CDR3 is 15 residues long. Germline V gene sequence: CDR1 MNHNS, CDR2 SASEGT. The CDR3 spells CASSHRDRSNQPQHF. The CDR3 nucleotides read TGTGCCAGCAGTCACCGGGACAGGAGCAATCAGCCCCAGCATTTT.

The chain combines TRBV6-6 with TRBJ2-3; the match to TRBD2 covers 7 bases. The V gene end was trimmed by 3 bases and the J gene end by 2 bases; junction bases not matched to a gene: 8. The CDR3 is 16 amino acids. The V gene's germline CDR1 is MNHNY and CDR2 SVGAGI (reference sequence). CDR3 nucleotides: TGTGCCAGCAGTTATTCAGGACGGGACTACACAGATACGCAGTATTTT. Translating it yields CASSYSGRDYTDTQYF.

This chain joins TRBV11-3 and TRBJ2-5, with 12 bases fitting TRBD1. The germline V gene has CDR1 SGHNT and CDR2 YENEEA. This CDR3 is 16 amino acids long. Unmatched junction bases numbered 3, after V lost 4 bases and J lost 0 bases. CDR3 loop: CASSSGTGGYQETQYF. The CDR3 DNA is TGTGCCAGCAGCTCGGGGACAGGGGGCTACCAAGAGACCCAGTACTTC.

This chain links TRBV5-1 with TRBJ2-1, with TRBD1 matching 10 bases. The trim removed 3 bases at V and 6 bases at J, leaving 3 bases unmatched. The CDR3 is 14 residues long. Germline CDR1 SGHRS, CDR2 YFSETQ. The CDR3 DNA reads as TGCGCCAGCAGCTCGGGGGACAGGGGCAATGAGCAGTTCTTC. Translated: CASSSGDRGNEQFF.

This rearrangement joins TRBV25-1 to TRBJ1-1; D is ambiguous. The CDR3 sequence is 15 residues long. CDR1 and CDR2 (germline): MGHDK, SYGVNS. Trimming pared 2 bases from V and 0 bases from J, leaving 10 bases between. CDR3 in amino acids: CASSERRPMNTEAFF. For the CDR3, the DNA is TGTGCCAGCAGTGAACGGAGACCCATGAACACTGAAGCTTTCTTT.

V is TRBV15 and J is TRBJ1-5; 7 positions match TRBD1. The germline V gene has CDR1 LNHNV and CDR2 YYDKDF (reference sequence). V dropped 0 bases and J dropped 4; count of bases not matched to a gene: 12. The CDR3 consists of 18 residues. DNA of the CDR3: TGTGCCACCAGCAGAGATAAGACAGGGAGAGGAAAAAATCAGCCCCAGCATTTT. As protein: CATSRDKTGRGKNQPQHF.

The chain carries TRBV13 and TRBJ2-7; 9 nucleotides align to TRBD2. CDR3 length: 15 amino acids. Germline V lookup: CDR1 PRHDT, CDR2 FYEKMQ (reference sequence). V lost 4 bases to trimming and J lost 7 bases; unmatched junction nucleotides: 11. DNA of the CDR3: TGTGCCAGCAGCTCCCCTAGCGGGGACCTCTTTGAGCAGTACTTC. It is translated as CASSSPSGDLFEQYF.

The chain couples TRBV15 to TRBJ2-2, with TRBD2 matching 10 bases. V gave up 0 bases and J gave up 6 bases; unmatched junction bases: 10. The CDR3 is 18 amino acids. CDR1 is LNHNV and CDR2 is YYDKDF in the germline V gene (reference sequence). CDR3 sequence (DNA): TGTGCCACCAGCAGAGATAGGCTAGCGGGAGCGGTATCCGGGGAGCTGTTTTTT. Protein product: CATSRDRLAGAVSGELFF. The entire variable domain, with the rest obtained from reference TRBV15 and TRBJ2-2, is as follows: DAMVIQNPRYQVTQFGKPVTLSCSQTLNHNVMYWYQQKSSQAPKLLFHYYDKDFNNEADTPDNFQSRRPNTSFCFLDIRSPGLGDTAMYLCATSRDRLAGAVSGELFFGEGSRLTVL.

This clone was found once. This chain uses TRBV4-3 with TRBJ2-3; D is unresolved. From germline, CDR1 is LGHNA and CDR2 YSLEER. This CDR3 comprises 16 residues. Trimming removed 0 bases from V and 0 bases from J, with 10 bases in between. The CDR3 is CASSQEPSLSTDTQYF. CDR3 DNA: TGCGCCAGCAGCCAAGAACCATCACTGAGCACAGATACGCAGTATTTT.

Of note for this clone: The junction differs from germline at one of its ends, possibly a read error. The V gene is TRBV30, the J gene TRBJ2-1; 8 nucleotides agree with TRBD2. Germline CDR1 reads GTSNPN; CDR2 reads SVGIG (reference sequence). CDR3 length: 17 residues. This CDR3 is CAWSVSHTSGKYNDQFF. In DNA, the CDR3 is TGTGCCTGGAGTGTATCACATACTAGCGGAAAATACAATGATCAGTTCTTC.

The CDR3 loop reads CASSLDRTRGNEAFF. The CDR3 DNA sequence: TGTGCCAGCAGCTTAGATCGTACCAGGGGGAATGAAGCTTTCTTT. The rearrangement joins TRBV11-3 to TRBJ1-1, with 7 positions matching TRBD1. The germline gives CDR1 SGHNT, CDR2 YENEEA. The CDR3 covers 15 residues. With V trimmed by 0 bases and J by 7 bases, 8 bases remained unmatched.

This rearrangement joins TRBV5-1 to TRBJ2-5; weak D call: TRBD2 (6 bases). The ends were cut back, 4 bases at V and 0 bases at J, with 10 bases in the middle. The germline gives CDR1 SGHRS, CDR2 YFSETQ. The CDR3 is 14 amino acids. This chain's CDR3 is CASSRSGDQETQYF. CDR3 sequence (DNA): TGCGCCAGCAGCCGGTCGGGGGACCAAGAGACCCAGTACTTC.

In this sample, this clone turned up once. The CDR3 DNA reads as TGTGCCAGCAGCCTTGGGTCAACAATACTATCAGATACGCAGTATTTT. Protein product: CASSLGSTILSDTQYF. The V call is TRBV5-6, the J call TRBJ2-3; D not resolved. CDR1 SGHDT and CDR2 YYEEEE come from the germline V gene. V dropped 4 bases and J dropped 4 bases, with 19 bases sitting between them. CDR3 size: 16 residues.

This chain connects TRBV5-5 to TRBJ2-7, with 9 bases lining up with TRBD1. V lost 3 bases to trimming and J lost 2 bases; unmatched junction nucleotides: 6. This CDR3 has 15 amino acids. From germline, CDR1 is SGHKS and CDR2 YYEKEE (reference sequence). CDR3 sequence reads: CASSSRDRVTYEQYF. The CDR3 region has the DNA TGTGCCAGCAGCTCGAGGGACAGGGTGACCTACGAGCAGTACTTC. Full variable domain (missing parts from reference TRBV5-5 and TRBJ2-7): DAGVTQSPTHLIKTRGQQVTLRCSPISGHKSVSWYQQVLGQGPQFIFQYYEKEERGRGNFPDRFSARQFPNYSSELNVNALLLGDSALYLCASSSRDRVTYEQYFGPGTRLTVT.

The rearrangement joins TRBV11-2 to TRBJ2-1; TRBD2 matches at 8 bases. Unmatched junction bases numbered 2, after V lost 1 base and J lost 3 bases. The CDR3 extends over 15 amino acids. Germline V lookup: CDR1 SGHAT, CDR2 FQNNGV. The CDR3 reads CASSLVAGYYNEQFF. DNA of the CDR3: TGTGCCAGCAGCTTAGTAGCGGGATACTACAATGAGCAGTTCTTC.

V is TRBV5-1 and J is TRBJ1-3; D gene uncertain. Germline V gene sequence: CDR1 SGHRS, CDR2 YFSETQ. V was shortened by 1 base and J by 0 bases, with 8 bases between the two germline ends. This CDR3 contains 15 residues. The CDR3 protein is CASSLNSYSGNTIYF. Here the CDR3 DNA reads TGCGCCAGCAGCTTGAACAGCTACTCTGGAAACACCATATATTTT.

The V call is TRBV28, the J call TRBJ1-3; D may be TRBD1 (6 bases). Germline-derived CDR1 and CDR2 are MDHEN and SYDVKM. The CDR3 loop spans 14 amino acids. Trimming removed 5 bases from V and 2 bases from J, with 10 bases in between. Here the CDR3 DNA reads TGTGCCAGCAGTCTAAACAGGGCTGGAAACACCATATATTTT. It translates to CASSLNRAGNTIYF.

The J gene is TRBJ2-7, the V gene TRBV5-1, with D perhaps matching TRBD1 (6 bases). Trimming cost V 3 bases and J 0 bases, with 10 bases left between them. This CDR3 has 14 amino acids. Germline V gives CDR1 SGHRS, CDR2 YFSETQ. CDR3 nucleotide sequence: TGCGCCAGCAGCTACACAGGGAGCTCCTACGAGCAGTACTTC. Encoded protein: CASSYTGSSYEQYF. The full variable domain, its missing parts supplied by reference TRBV5-1 and TRBJ2-7, is KAGVTQTPRYLIKTRGQQVTLSCSPISGHRSVSWYQQTPGQGLQFLFEYFSETQRNKGNFPGRFSGRQFSNSRSEMNVSTLELGDSALYLCASSYTGSSYEQYFGPGTRLTVT.